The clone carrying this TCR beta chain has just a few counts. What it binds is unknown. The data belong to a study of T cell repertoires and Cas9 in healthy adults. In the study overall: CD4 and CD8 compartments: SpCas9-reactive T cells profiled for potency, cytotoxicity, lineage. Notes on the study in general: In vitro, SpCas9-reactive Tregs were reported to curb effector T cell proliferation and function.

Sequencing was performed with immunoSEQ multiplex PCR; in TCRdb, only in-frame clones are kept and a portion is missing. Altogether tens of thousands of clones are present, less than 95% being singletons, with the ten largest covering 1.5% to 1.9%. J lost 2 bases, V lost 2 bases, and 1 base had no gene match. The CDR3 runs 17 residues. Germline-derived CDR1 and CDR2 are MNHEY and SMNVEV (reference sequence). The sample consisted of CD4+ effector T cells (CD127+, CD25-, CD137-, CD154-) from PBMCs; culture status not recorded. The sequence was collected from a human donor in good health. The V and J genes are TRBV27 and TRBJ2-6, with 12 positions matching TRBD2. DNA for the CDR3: TGTGCCAGCAGTTTACTAGCGGGGGGGGCTGGGGCCAACGTCCTGACTTTC. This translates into CASSLLAGGAGANVLTF.